This T cell receptor (beta chain) is drawn from a study of cytomegalovirus exposure and HLA in healthy donors. General study results and limits: The classifier was said to identify cytomegalovirus status with high specificity and sensitivity. An observed cluster of highly shared sequence variants was recorded as a likely sequencing artifact. In a later analysis, HLA-C alleles had the fewest associated TCRs, DRB1 alleles the most. HLA allele associations emerged for under 20,000 TCR beta sequences in a later analysis, at 0.05 false discovery rate.

Turning to this clone: Its specificity is unknown.

This CDR3 spans 15 amino acids. The V segment lost 2 bases and the J segment 7 bases; nucleotides outside the gene matches: 5. Germline V gene sequence: CDR1 SGHTA, CDR2 FQGNSA. The PCR contained 60 Vbeta and 13 Jbeta primers. Only in-frame clones appear in the TCRdb table, and some are missing; sequencing was by immunoSEQ multiplex PCR. The repertoire holds approximately 200,000 clones, with around 86% as singletons. The gene calls are TRBV7-2 and TRBJ2-2; TRBD1 matches 9 bases. This sequence was found in a woman in her 50s in good health and CMV-seropositive. Sequenced sample: PBMCs. The CDR3 DNA reads TGTGCCAGCAGCTTATTGACAGGGGGTGGCGGGGAGCTGTTTTTT. This translates into CASSLLTGGGGELFF.